Included here is one T cell receptor (beta chain) sequence, with context. Its antigen is not identified. This record comes from a study of OX40 agonist ivuxolimab in advanced cancers. Clones were sequenced by immunoSEQ multiplex PCR, and TCRdb holds only the in-frame ones, with some missing. There are tens of thousands of clones in the sample; roughly 84% occur only once, and less than 4% lies in the top ten. Study observations and caveats: Clonal expansion by week 6 occurred in CD4+ and CD8+ blood T cells (at 0.1 to 3.0 mg/kg). Average numbers of expanded clones were greater in CD8+ T cells than in CD4+.

Germline V gives CDR1 SGHAT, CDR2 FQNNGV. The CDR3 consists of 18 residues. The V segment lost 7 bases and the J segment 1 base; nucleotides outside the gene matches: 9. The chain employs TRBV11-2 and TRBJ2-3; 15 bases fit TRBD2. The source of this sequence is an adult with an advanced solid tumor such as melanoma, head and neck, liver or kidney cancer. Material: CD4+ or CD8+ T cells sorted from blood, obtained in a trial of the OX40 agonist ivuxolimab. The CDR3 sequence is CASTGPGLAGGRTDTQYF. The CDR3 coding sequence is TGTGCCAGCACCGGACCGGGACTAGCGGGGGGACGCACAGATACGCAGTATTTT.